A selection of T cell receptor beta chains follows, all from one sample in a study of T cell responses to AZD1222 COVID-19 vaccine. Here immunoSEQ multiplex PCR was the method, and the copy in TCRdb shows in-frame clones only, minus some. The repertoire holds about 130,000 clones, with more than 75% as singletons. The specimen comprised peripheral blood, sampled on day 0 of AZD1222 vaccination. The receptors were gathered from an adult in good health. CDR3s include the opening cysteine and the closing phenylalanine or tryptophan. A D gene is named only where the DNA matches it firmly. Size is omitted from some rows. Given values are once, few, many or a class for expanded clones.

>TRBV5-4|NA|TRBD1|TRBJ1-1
CASSPGTGATEAFF
TGTGCCAGCAGCCCTGGGACAGGGGCAACTGAAGCTTTCTTT
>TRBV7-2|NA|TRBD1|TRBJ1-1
CASSLVGQGIGEAFF
TGTGCCAGCAGCTTAGTAGGACAGGGGATTGGTGAAGCTTTCTTT
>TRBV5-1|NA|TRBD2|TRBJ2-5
CASSTGLVFGETQYF
TGCGCCAGCAGCACGGGACTAGTTTTTGGTGAGACCCAGTACTTC
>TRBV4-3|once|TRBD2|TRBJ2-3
CASSQFLADTDTQYF
TGCGCCAGCAGCCAGTTCCTAGCGGACACAGATACGCAGTATTTT
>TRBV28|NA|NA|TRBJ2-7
CASLGREQYF
TGTGCCAGCCTGGGAAGAGAGCAGTACTTC
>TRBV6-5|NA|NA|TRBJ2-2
CASSNRGADTGELFF
TGTGCCAGCAGCAATAGGGGCGCGGACACCGGGGAGCTGTTTTTT
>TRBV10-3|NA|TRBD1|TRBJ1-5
CAISESKGGLQPQHF
TGTGCCATCAGTGAGTCGAAAGGGGGCCTTCAGCCCCAGCATTTT
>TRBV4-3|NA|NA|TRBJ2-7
CASSQDTESSYEQYF
TGCGCCAGCAGCCAAGATACGGAGAGCTCCTACGAGCAGTACTTC
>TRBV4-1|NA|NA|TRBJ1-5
CASSQFLDGANQPQHF
TGCGCCAGCAGCCAATTTTTAGACGGGGCGAATCAGCCCCAGCATTTT
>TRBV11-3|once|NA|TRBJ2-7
CASSPDSYEQYF
TGTGCCAGCAGCCCAGACAGCTACGAGCAGTACTTC
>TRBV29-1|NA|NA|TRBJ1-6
CSVQTGTAYNSPLHF
TGCAGCGTTCAGACCGGGACGGCCTATAATTCACCCCTCCACTTT
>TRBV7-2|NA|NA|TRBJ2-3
CASSLERGGDTQYF
TGTGCCAGCAGCTTAGAACGCGGTGGAGATACGCAGTATTTT
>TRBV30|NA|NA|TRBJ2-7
CAWSVGGFTYEQYF
TGTGCCTGGAGTGTTGGCGGTTTTACCTACGAGCAGTACTTC
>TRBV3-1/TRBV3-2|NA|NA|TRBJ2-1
CASSRQGSRQFF
TGTGCCAGCAGCCGCCAAGGGAGTCGGCAGTTCTTC
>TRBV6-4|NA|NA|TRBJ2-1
CASSDSDIHEQFF
TGTGCCAGCAGTGACTCTGACATCCATGAGCAGTTCTTC
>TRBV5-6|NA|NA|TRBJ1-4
CASSLPGATNEKLFF
TGTGCCAGCAGCTTGCCGGGGGCCACTAATGAAAAACTGTTTTTT
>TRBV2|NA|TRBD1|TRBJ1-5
CASSAQGAGNQPQHF
TGTGCCAGCAGTGCCCAGGGGGCTGGCAATCAGCCCCAGCATTTT
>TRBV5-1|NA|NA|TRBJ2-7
CASSSRWGKGSHEQYF
TGCGCCAGCAGCTCCCGATGGGGGAAGGGTTCCCACGAGCAGTACTTC
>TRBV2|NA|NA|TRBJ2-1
CASSEALTWYEQFF
TGTGCCAGCAGTGAAGCGCTTACATGGTATGAGCAGTTCTTC
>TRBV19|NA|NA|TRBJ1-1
CASSMDWGVSVTEAFF
TGTGCCAGTAGTATGGACTGGGGGGTGAGCGTCACTGAAGCTTTCTTT
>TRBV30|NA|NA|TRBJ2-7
CAWSGRESSYEQYF
TGTGCCTGGAGTGGGAGGGAGAGCTCCTACGAGCAGTACTTC
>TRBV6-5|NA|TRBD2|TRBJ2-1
CASSRTSGNEQFF
TGTGCCAGCAGCCGGACTAGCGGGAATGAGCAGTTCTTC
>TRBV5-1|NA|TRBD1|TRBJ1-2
CASRESGGAYYGYTF
TGCGCCAGCAGGGAATCAGGGGGCGCCTACTATGGCTACACCTTC
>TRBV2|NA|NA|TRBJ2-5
CASSEYLRETQYF
TGTGCCAGCAGTGAATACTTACGCGAGACCCAGTACTTC
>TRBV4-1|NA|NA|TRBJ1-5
CASSQPRTAEVHEPQHF
TGCGCCAGCAGCCAACCGAGGACGGCGGAGGTTCACGAGCCCCAGCATTTT
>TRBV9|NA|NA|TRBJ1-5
CASSVGVEGYQPQHF
TGTGCCAGCAGCGTAGGGGTAGAGGGTTATCAGCCCCAGCATTTT
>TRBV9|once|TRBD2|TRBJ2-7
CASSRGGYYEQYF
TGTGCCAGCAGCCGCGGGGGATACTACGAGCAGTACTTC
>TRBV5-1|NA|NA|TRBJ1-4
CASSLDEAPKKLFF
TGCGCCAGCAGCTTGGACGAAGCCCCCAAAAAACTGTTTTTT
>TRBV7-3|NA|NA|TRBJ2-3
CASSLTFRTDTQYF
TGTGCCAGCAGCTTAACGTTCCGTACAGATACGCAGTATTTT
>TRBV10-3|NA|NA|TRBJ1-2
CAISEPPQGKTHNYGYTF
TGTGCCATCAGTGAGCCCCCTCAAGGGAAGACACATAACTATGGCTACACCTTC
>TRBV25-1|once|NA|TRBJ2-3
CASSEWGRVTDTQYF
TGTGCCAGCAGTGAATGGGGCAGGGTCACAGATACGCAGTATTTT